The source of this TCR beta chain is a study of shared clonotypes between healthy human individuals (dated by TCRdb to 2018 to 2020). With respect to the entire study: The cohort comprised a couple of women and three men aged 18 to 49 years. Libraries were prepared and TCR repertoires were sequenced by different laboratories using diverse techniques, in order to increase sequencing depth and limit assay-specific biases. Leukapheresis yielded between about 0.94 and 9 billion PBMCs per donor. For each donor, three plates each were used for CD4 naive and CD4 memory, two plates were used for CD8 naive, and one plate was used for CD8 memory. The study deeply sequenced blood TCR repertoires of five healthy adults to estimate repertoire size and the extent of clonotype sharing between individuals.

Donors were healthy HIV-negative adults with no recently reported acute infections or vaccinations. Only Caucasian adults living in Nashville, Tennessee, USA were represented among the donors. The CD8 memory samples were a combination of magnetically selected CD45RO+ cells and CCR7-negative CD45RA+ effector memory (TemRA) cells. After blood collection by leukapheresis, PBMCs were isolated using Ficoll-Histopaque density gradient centrifugation and then cryopreserved in the vapor phase of liquid nitrogen. Analytical flow cytometry was used to check the purity and quantity of each magnetically sorted T cell population. Genomic DNA was isolated from each sorted fraction and quantified by UV absorbance on a Nanodrop 2000c. In its sample, this clone was seen once. Which antigen it targets is not known. No base quality information exists; no much larger clone differs at one position. TCR CDR3 regions were amplified from genomic DNA by multiplex PCR using the deep immunoSEQ assay. For each cell subset, the extracted genomic DNA was distributed evenly across all wells of several immunoSEQ 96-well plates, and each plate served as one replicate. Each replicate PCR for sorted subsets received about 0.2 ug genomic DNA, equal to tens of thousands of T cell genomes. The purified libraries were quantified using a Qubit 3.0 fluorometer, sized with a Bioanalyzer 2100, and then quantified again using the KAPA Library Quantification kit. Each immunoSEQ 96-well plate was sequenced on its own single-read 150-cycle Illumina NextSeq 550 flow cell. The study's own analysis went as follows. Because the immunoSEQ output included only junctional sequences and no quality scores, the filtering could not be the same as the filtering used for full-length reads. To assign V/J genes and CDR3, sequences were annotated against IMGT germline references using PyIR, a Python wrapper for IgBLAST v1.9. Any read was removed if the V/J assignment was weak (E-value above 1e-6), the CDR3 was missing, or the read contained stop codons, out-of-frame junctions, or ambiguous translated residues. V3J clonotypes were defined by identical inferred V gene, J gene, and CDR3 amino acid sequence. To compute the percentage overlap between repertoires, the number of shared unique clonotypes was divided by the size of the smaller repertoire. Three approaches were used to assess repertoire richness: RTK rarefaction, the Chao1 estimator, and Recon v2.1 estimates of unobserved clonotypes. Generation probabilities were computed with OLGA for all TCRbeta clonotypes obtained by the gDNA method from four donors. The immuneACCESS repertoire file appears here via TCRdb, limited to in-frame rearrangements. These files lack a portion of the clones; in checked studies, under half of the deficit traces to unresolved V genes, and the cause of the others is not known. The V and J calls and the clone size are those of that table, but D and trimming were determined from the DNA. Present in this sample are roughly 660,000 clones, about 90% of which were seen just once. The ten top clones hold roughly 36% of the sample.

The full study reports these points: Higher generation probabilities were observed for clonotypes shared by all four sorted-subset donors than for non-shared clonotypes. Based on pairwise subsampling, the degree of clonotype sharing among donors was expected to be affected by sequencing depth. Estimated clonotype richness was generally larger for naive than for memory subsets. The genetic and exposure-history diversity represented was limited by the small number of donors. Rarefaction of sorted-subset datasets indicated incomplete sequencing despite the large sequencing depth. Only blood was sampled, and tissue TCR repertoires likely differ from those in blood. When several donors were compared, the shared fraction of clonotypes was about 5.5% for naive CD4, about 4% for naive CD8, 2% to 2.5% for memory CD4, and about 0.36% for memory CD8.

This clonotype originated in a man aged 18 to 29 in good health. Some clones in this sample may be carry-over from other donors' samples. The sequenced sample was memory CD8+ T cells from PBMCs. According to the study, the label for this sample's cell subset or site signals: CD45RO+ cells pooled with CCR7-negative TemRA cells.

The DNA is TGTGCCAGCAGCTTAGGCCCAGGCCTGAACTCTGGAAACACCATATATTTT. This is translated as CASSLGPGLNSGNTIYF. The rearranged segments are TRBV7-9 and TRBJ1-3, with the identity of the D gene unclear. V and J lose 1 base and 0 bases, and a span of 13 bases separates them. The CDR3, from cysteine to phenylalanine, totals 17 residues. The only DNA kept is the CDR3, 51 bases in frame from the first base. CDR1 and CDR2 are read off the germline V gene (reference sequence) as SEHNR and FQNEAQ.